Listed below are T cell receptor beta chains from one sample, sequenced in a study of cytomegalovirus exposure and HLA in healthy donors. The repertoire was sequenced with immunoSEQ multiplex PCR; TCRdb's copy has only in-frame clones and lacks some. The sample lists approximately 180,000 clones; roughly 77% were seen once. Source material: PBMCs. All receptors come from a woman aged 50 to 60 in good health and CMV-seronegative. CDR3s include the opening cysteine and the closing phenylalanine or tryptophan. D genes are given only for firm matches. Clone size is shown for a subset of rows, as once, few, many or a class of expanded clone.

len: 15; d_gene: TRBD1; abundance: NA; v_gene: TRBV7-9; j_gene: TRBJ1-1; CDR3aa: CASSTTRDRGTEAFF; CDR3nt: TGTGCCAGCAGCACGACCCGGGACAGGGGCACTGAAGCTTTCTTT
len: 15; d_gene: TRBD1; abundance: NA; v_gene: TRBV7-2; j_gene: TRBJ2-7; CDR3aa: CASSLGWTGAYEQYF; CDR3nt: TGTGCCAGCAGCTTAGGGTGGACAGGGGCCTACGAGCAGTACTTC
len: 12; d_gene: NA; abundance: NA; v_gene: TRBV19; j_gene: TRBJ2-2; CDR3aa: CASSVYTGELFF; CDR3nt: TGTGCCAGTAGTGTTTATACCGGGGAGCTGTTTTTT
len: 14; d_gene: NA; abundance: NA; v_gene: TRBV6-5; j_gene: TRBJ1-1; CDR3aa: CASSYSGADTEAFF; CDR3nt: TGTGCCAGCAGTTACTCAGGGGCGGACACTGAAGCTTTCTTT
len: 15; d_gene: NA; abundance: NA; v_gene: TRBV6-4; j_gene: TRBJ2-7; CDR3aa: CASSVEGIPFYEQYF; CDR3nt: TGTGCCAGCAGTGTGGAGGGAATCCCTTTCTACGAGCAGTACTTC
len: 14; d_gene: NA; abundance: NA; v_gene: TRBV6-5; j_gene: TRBJ1-1; CDR3aa: CASSWAAKNTEAFF; CDR3nt: TGTGCCAGCAGTTGGGCAGCTAAGAACACTGAAGCTTTCTTT
len: 14; d_gene: NA; abundance: NA; v_gene: TRBV6-1; j_gene: TRBJ2-1; CDR3aa: CASTGTYTGHEQFF; CDR3nt: TGTGCCAGCACCGGGACATACACCGGTCATGAGCAGTTCTTC
len: 17; d_gene: TRBD2; abundance: NA; v_gene: TRBV7-2; j_gene: TRBJ2-1; CDR3aa: CASSLKGGSFSYNEQFF; CDR3nt: TGTGCCAGCAGCTTAAAGGGCGGGAGTTTTTCCTACAATGAGCAGTTCTTC
len: 16; d_gene: TRBD1; abundance: NA; v_gene: TRBV6-1; j_gene: TRBJ1-5; CDR3aa: CASSAQGGRSNQPQHF; CDR3nt: TGTGCCAGCAGTGCCCAGGGGGGACGGAGCAATCAGCCCCAGCATTTT
len: 14; d_gene: NA; abundance: NA; v_gene: TRBV28; j_gene: TRBJ1-2; CDR3aa: CASSPLEPPYGYTF; CDR3nt: TGTGCCAGCAGTCCCCTAGAGCCCCCCTATGGCTACACCTTC
len: 15; d_gene: NA; abundance: few; v_gene: TRBV21-1; j_gene: TRBJ1-1; CDR3aa: CASHQEVRVNTEAFF; CDR3nt: TGTGCCAGTCACCAGGAGGTCCGGGTAAACACTGAAGCTTTCTTT
len: 17; d_gene: TRBD2; abundance: once; v_gene: TRBV4-3; j_gene: TRBJ2-1; CDR3aa: CASSHRLAGEGKNEQFF; CDR3nt: TGCGCCAGCAGCCATCGGCTAGCGGGGGAAGGGAAGAATGAGCAGTTCTTC
len: 14; d_gene: NA; abundance: NA; v_gene: TRBV6-1; j_gene: TRBJ1-1; CDR3aa: CASSLRNVNTEAFF; CDR3nt: TGTGCCAGCAGCCTAAGAAACGTGAACACTGAAGCTTTCTTT
len: 18; d_gene: TRBD2; abundance: NA; v_gene: TRBV4-3; j_gene: TRBJ2-3; CDR3aa: CASSQVRFSGGGPDMQYF; CDR3nt: TGCGCCAGCAGCCAAGTTAGATTTAGCGGGGGGGGGCCAGATATGCAGTATTTT
len: 13; d_gene: NA; abundance: NA; v_gene: TRBV19; j_gene: TRBJ1-1; CDR3aa: CASSGRGSTEAFF; CDR3nt: TGTGCCAGTAGTGGAAGAGGTAGCACTGAAGCTTTCTTT
len: 15; d_gene: TRBD2; abundance: NA; v_gene: TRBV19; j_gene: TRBJ2-5; CDR3aa: CASSASSGGPETQYF; CDR3nt: TGTGCCAGTAGTGCGTCTAGCGGGGGTCCAGAGACCCAGTACTTC
len: 13; d_gene: NA; abundance: NA; v_gene: TRBV5-4; j_gene: TRBJ2-7; CDR3aa: CASSLQGSYEQYF; CDR3nt: TGTGCCAGCAGCTTACAGGGCTCCTACGAGCAGTACTTC
len: 13; d_gene: NA; abundance: NA; v_gene: TRBV11-3; j_gene: TRBJ1-3; CDR3aa: CASSRPLEDTIYF; CDR3nt: TGTGCCAGCAGCAGGCCTCTCGAGGATACCATATATTTT
len: 16; d_gene: NA; abundance: NA; v_gene: TRBV5-4; j_gene: TRBJ2-5; CDR3aa: CASSEVPLVVRETQYF; CDR3nt: TGTGCCAGCAGCGAGGTCCCACTGGTAGTAAGAGAGACCCAGTACTTC
len: 13; d_gene: NA; abundance: NA; v_gene: TRBV6-5; j_gene: TRBJ2-7; CDR3aa: CASSYGTFYEQYF; CDR3nt: TGTGCCAGCAGTTACGGGACATTTTACGAGCAGTACTTC
len: 15; d_gene: TRBD2; abundance: NA; v_gene: TRBV6-5; j_gene: TRBJ2-7; CDR3aa: CASKAQVGLGYEQYF; CDR3nt: TGTGCCAGCAAAGCGCAGGTGGGACTAGGGTACGAGCAGTACTTC
len: 16; d_gene: TRBD1; abundance: few; v_gene: TRBV5-6; j_gene: TRBJ1-5; CDR3aa: CASSSTGGGNNQPQHF; CDR3nt: TGTGCCAGCAGCTCAACAGGGGGGGGAAACAATCAGCCCCAGCATTTT
len: 17; d_gene: TRBD1; abundance: few; v_gene: TRBV4-1; j_gene: TRBJ2-7; CDR3aa: CASSQATGQVSSYEQYF; CDR3nt: TGCGCCAGCAGCCAAGCAACCGGACAGGTTAGCTCCTACGAGCAGTACTTC
len: 18; d_gene: TRBD1; abundance: NA; v_gene: TRBV7-9; j_gene: TRBJ2-6; CDR3aa: CASSSGQGGISGANVLTF; CDR3nt: TGTGCCAGCAGCTCGGGACAGGGAGGAATATCTGGGGCCAACGTCCTGACTTTC
len: 14; d_gene: TRBD1; abundance: NA; v_gene: TRBV7-9; j_gene: TRBJ2-1; CDR3aa: CATSDRGQGNEQFF; CDR3nt: TGTGCCACCTCCGACAGGGGGCAAGGGAATGAGCAGTTCTTC
len: 16; d_gene: TRBD2; abundance: NA; v_gene: TRBV5-6; j_gene: TRBJ2-7; CDR3aa: CASSTYGLAGGYEQYF; CDR3nt: TGTGCCAGCAGCACCTACGGACTAGCGGGTGGCTACGAGCAGTACTTC
len: 15; d_gene: NA; abundance: NA; v_gene: TRBV9; j_gene: TRBJ2-1; CDR3aa: CASSVGQSSYNEQFF; CDR3nt: TGTGCCAGCAGCGTAGGACAGAGCTCCTACAATGAGCAGTTCTTC
len: 15; d_gene: NA; abundance: NA; v_gene: TRBV11-2; j_gene: TRBJ1-1; CDR3aa: CASSLVPFPSTEAFF; CDR3nt: TGTGCCAGCAGCTTAGTTCCGTTTCCCTCCACTGAAGCTTTCTTT
len: 14; d_gene: TRBD1; abundance: NA; v_gene: TRBV27; j_gene: TRBJ2-7; CDR3aa: CASSGQGGVYEQYF; CDR3nt: TGTGCCAGCAGCGGACAGGGGGGAGTTTACGAGCAGTACTTC
len: 11; d_gene: NA; abundance: once; v_gene: TRBV28; j_gene: TRBJ2-1; CDR3aa: CASSGIYEQFF; CDR3nt: TGTGCCAGCAGCGGGATCTATGAGCAGTTCTTC
len: 14; d_gene: NA; abundance: NA; v_gene: TRBV6-5; j_gene: TRBJ2-1; CDR3aa: CASRIISGSHEQFF; CDR3nt: TGTGCCAGCAGGATAATATCAGGGTCCCATGAGCAGTTCTTC
len: 19; d_gene: NA; abundance: once; v_gene: TRBV2; j_gene: TRBJ1-3; CDR3aa: CASSAKDSVFELTGNTIYF; CDR3nt: TGTGCCAGCAGTGCCAAGGACAGTGTGTTCGAACTTACTGGAAACACCATATATTTT
len: 14; d_gene: NA; abundance: NA; v_gene: TRBV7-2; j_gene: TRBJ1-2; CDR3aa: CASSRGGSGYGYTF; CDR3nt: TGTGCCAGCAGCAGGGGTGGATCAGGATATGGCTACACCTTC
len: 13; d_gene: NA; abundance: NA; v_gene: TRBV13; j_gene: TRBJ1-1; CDR3aa: CASSLGKNTEAFF; CDR3nt: TGTGCCAGCAGCTTAGGCAAGAACACTGAAGCTTTCTTT
len: 15; d_gene: NA; abundance: once; v_gene: TRBV5-4; j_gene: TRBJ2-7; CDR3aa: CASSFVSSGSYEQYF; CDR3nt: TGTGCCAGCAGCTTTGTCAGCTCGGGCTCCTACGAGCAGTACTTC
len: 18; d_gene: TRBD2; abundance: NA; v_gene: TRBV7-6; j_gene: TRBJ2-5; CDR3aa: CASSSTSHRLASSGSQYF; CDR3nt: TGTGCCAGCAGCTCAACGTCTCATCGACTAGCTTCAAGTGGGTCCCAGTACTTC
len: 17; d_gene: TRBD1; abundance: NA; v_gene: TRBV7-8; j_gene: TRBJ2-3; CDR3aa: CASSLKGQGALVDTQYF; CDR3nt: TGTGCCAGCAGCTTAAAGGGACAGGGGGCTCTTGTAGATACGCAGTATTTT